This T cell receptor (beta chain) came from a study of vaccination effects on CD4 cells after COVID-19. Study-wide context: Wells containing approximately 2 million PBMC each were cultured with roughly 10 IU/ml IL-2 and about 10 ug/ml peptides.

Repertoires were generated with immunoSEQ multiplex PCR, while TCRdb's copy carries only in-frame clones and drops some. The profile covers tens of thousands of clones, with less than 85% appearing a single time and 2.4% taken by the ten largest. The culture ran for 9 to 11 days, and then CD4+ T cells were isolated. Participants completed two doses of the BNT162b2 or mRNA-1273 vaccine. Among the vaccine recipients, none had a prior SARS-CoV-2 infection, and nucleocapsid antibodies were negative. Half the medium was replaced with IL-2 medium on days 3 and 7. Germline assignment: CDR1 MNHNY and CDR2 SVGAGI (reference sequence). V was trimmed by 0 bases and J by 6 bases, leaving 9 bases between them. The CDR3 is 14 residues long. Study-level results: The study enrolled few convalescent patients and sampled no early post-infection timepoints.

Notes on this clone: Its specificity is not known.

The receptor was isolated from a human donor who received a COVID-19 vaccine. Sequencing used CD4+ T cells from PBMCs cultured without peptide, obtained after COVID-19 vaccination. The rearrangement links TRBV6-6 to TRBJ1-5; D unclear. In nucleotides, the CDR3 is TGTGCCAGCAGTTACTCTCTGGATGCTCAGCCCCAGCATTTT. Protein: CASSYSLDAQPQHF.